One sample yielded the 10 T cell receptor beta chains listed below, sequenced in a study of cytomegalovirus exposure and HLA in healthy donors. The PCR ran on 60 Vbeta and 13 Jbeta primers. Produced via immunoSEQ multiplex PCR; TCRdb's table is partial and in-frame only. The repertoire includes fewer than 150,000 clones, 70% to 80% of them detected once, and roughly 5.9% sits in the top ten. The sequenced sample was PBMCs. The receptors derive from a woman in her 30s in good health and CMV-seropositive.

This clone came up a few times. This sequence joins TRBV7-9 and TRBJ1-2, with D possibly TRBD1 on 6 matching bases. Germline CDR1 is SEHNR and CDR2 is FQNEAQ (reference sequence). CDR3 size: 14 residues. V lost 0 bases to trimming and J lost 12 bases, with 17 bases between them. The CDR3 loop reads CASSLATQGKVDTF. DNA for the CDR3: TGTGCCAGCAGCTTAGCGACTCAGGGGAAGGTAGACACCTTC.

This clone was seen only once. One end of the junction fails to match germline, which may point to a read error. The CDR3 region has the DNA TGTGCCTGCAGTTTCGGGGTTCCCGGGGTAAAAGAAGAGACCCAGTACTTC. It is translated as CACSFGVPGVKEETQYF. The V and J genes are TRBV27 and TRBJ2-5; TRBD2 might be the D (5 bases). The CDR3 totals 17 residues. Germline CDR1 and CDR2: MNHEY and SMNVEV (reference sequence).

The rearrangement joins TRBV30 to TRBJ1-1; D might be TRBD1 (6 bases). This CDR3 region has 12 residues. Germline lookup yields CDR1 GTSNPN and CDR2 SVGIG (reference sequence). V dropped 3 bases and J dropped 3 bases, with 8 bases sitting between them. The CDR3 DNA is TGTGCCTGGAGGGACAGTTACACTGAAGCTTTCTTT. It translates to CAWRDSYTEAFF. Complete variable domain (other parts from reference TRBV30 and TRBJ1-1): SQTIHQWPATLVQPVGSPLSLECTVEGTSNPNLYWYRQAAGRGLQLLFYSVGIGQISSEVPQNLSASRPQDRQFILSSKKLLLSDSGFYLCAWRDSYTEAFFGQGTRLTVV.

The chain combines TRBV29-1 with TRBJ2-2; possibly TRBD1 for D (6 bases). The CDR3 covers 13 residues. Deletions cut 6 bases from V and 3 bases from J, with 11 bases between. CDR1 and CDR2 from the germline V gene are SQVTM and ANQGSEA. CDR3 sequence (DNA): TGCAGCGTCGGGACAAAATACACCGGGGAGCTGTTTTTT. Amino acids: CSVGTKYTGELFF.

The V and J genes are TRBV19 and TRBJ2-1, with 11 bases fitting TRBD2. J was trimmed by 10 bases and V by 2 bases; bases with no gene match: 7. CDR1 is LNHDA, CDR2 SQIVND, per germline (reference sequence). The CDR3 spans 15 residues. The CDR3 loop is CASSILLAGGPEQFF. CDR3 sequence (DNA): TGTGCCAGTAGTATATTGCTAGCGGGAGGACCCGAGCAGTTCTTC.

The chain has TRBV25-1 and TRBJ1-6; D ambiguous. Between the trimmed V and J ends, which lost 8 bases and 7 bases, there was a span of 12 bases. CDR1 MGHDK and CDR2 SYGVNS come from the germline V gene. The CDR3 has 13 residues. CDR3 sequence reads: CASSLTSNSPLHF. Written as DNA, the CDR3 is TGTGCCAGCTCCTTGACAAGCAATTCACCCCTCCACTTT.

The chain has TRBV5-4 and TRBJ1-2; D possibly corresponds to TRBD1 (5 bases). Germline values: CDR1 SGHNT, CDR2 YYREEE (reference sequence). The CDR3 consists of 14 residues. Trimming removed 4 bases at V and 2 bases at J, with 12 bases between. This CDR3 reads CASSNPAGNYGYTF. In nucleotides, the CDR3 is TGTGCCAGCAGCAACCCGGCAGGGAACTATGGCTACACCTTC.

This clone has just one count. This chain joins TRBV25-1 and TRBJ2-1; 11 bases line up with TRBD2. Germline loops: CDR1 MGHDK, CDR2 SYGVNS. After removal of 5 bases from V and 9 bases from J, the junction contained 9 bases not matched to a gene. The CDR3 is made up of 15 amino acids. This chain's CDR3 is CASSKPGLAVLEQFF. The CDR3 bases are TGTGCCAGCAGTAAACCGGGACTAGCGGTCCTTGAGCAGTTCTTC.

The chain combines TRBV30 with TRBJ2-3; 10 positions agree with TRBD2. With V trimmed by 4 bases and J by 0 bases, 4 bases remained unmatched. The CDR3 has 15 residues. CDR1 GTSNPN and CDR2 SVGIG come from the germline V gene (reference sequence). The CDR3 coding sequence is TGTGCCTGGAACAGACTAGCGGGTAGCACAGATACGCAGTATTTT. This encodes CAWNRLAGSTDTQYF.

This clone was detected only a few times. CDR3 in amino acids: CASSEIAGGSYNEQFF. For the CDR3, the DNA is TGTGCCAGCAGCGAAATAGCGGGGGGCTCCTACAATGAGCAGTTCTTC. The rearrangement uses TRBV13 and TRBJ2-1; 10 bases agree with TRBD2. Germline-derived CDR1 and CDR2 are PRHDT and FYEKMQ (reference sequence). J was trimmed by 0 bases and V by 5 bases; bases with no gene match: 4. CDR3 length equals 16 residues.